The 24 T cell receptor beta chains below come from one sample, sequenced in a study of T cells after yellow fever vaccination. TCRdb called the 5' RACE reads again in MiXCR, with one record for every CDR3 protein. Among under 150,000 distinct CDR3 sequences listed, more than 6% were seen once. Here the sequenced sample was CD4+ T cells sorted from PBMCs, taken 5 days after the yellow fever booster vaccination. These receptors came from a man aged 25-45 years who received the YFV17D yellow fever vaccine.

This clonotype was picked up many times. CDR3: CSALSGRSTGELFF. CDR3 DNA: TGCAGTGCTCTCAGCGGGAGGTCGACCGGGGAGCTGTTTTTT. The rearrangement joins TRBV20-1 to TRBJ2-2; TRBD2 matches at 9 bases. Germline assignment: CDR1 DFQATT and CDR2 SNEGSKA (reference sequence). The V gene end was trimmed by 5 bases and the J gene end by 5 bases; junction bases not matched to a gene: 6. The CDR3 contains 14 residues.

This clonotype was observed at least ten times. The genes are TRBV5-1 and TRBJ2-1; 10 bases agree with TRBD2. The CDR3 has 15 residues. With V trimmed by 0 bases and J by 7 bases, 4 bases remained unmatched. CDR1 is SGHRS and CDR2 is YFSETQ in the germline V gene. This CDR3 is CASSLDGTSVNEQFF. DNA for the CDR3: TGCGCCAGCAGCTTGGACGGGACTAGCGTAAATGAGCAGTTCTTC.

This clonotype was observed many times. The rearrangement links TRBV7-2 to TRBJ2-3, with unresolved D. Germline CDR1 and CDR2: SGHTA and FQGNSA. The germline V and J ends were trimmed by 5 bases and 2 bases, with 11 bases remaining between them. The CDR3 length is 14 residues. CDR3 sequence reads: CASSPARNTDTQYF. The CDR3 DNA is TGTGCCAGCAGCCCAGCCCGGAACACAGATACGCAGTATTTT.

CDR3 protein: CASSLNPGDGYTF. For the CDR3, the DNA is TGCGCCAGCAGCTTGAACCCTGGGGATGGCTACACCTTC. V gene TRBV5-1 combines with J gene TRBJ1-2; D not certain. V gave up 1 base and J gave up 6 bases, with 10 bases separating them. The V gene's germline CDR1 is SGHRS and CDR2 YFSETQ. The CDR3 is 13 residues long. The complete variable domain, with remaining parts taken from reference TRBV5-1 and TRBJ1-2, reads KAGVTQTPRYLIKTRGQQVTLSCSPISGHRSVSWYQQTPGQGLQFLFEYFSETQRNKGNFPGRFSGRQFSNSRSEMNVSTLELGDSALYLCASSLNPGDGYTFGSGTRLTVV.

This clonotype was seen only a few times. The chain is built from TRBV19 and TRBJ2-1; 11 bases agree with TRBD2. The CDR3 loop spans 17 amino acids. V gave up 2 bases and J gave up 4 bases; unmatched junction bases: 7. CDR1 and CDR2 (germline): LNHDA, SQIVND (reference sequence). CDR3 sequence (DNA): TGTGCCAGTAGTATATGGACTAGCGGGCGTGGTTACAATGAGCAGTTCTTC. This encodes CASSIWTSGRGYNEQFF.

The V call is TRBV7-8, the J call TRBJ2-3; 15 bases line up with TRBD2. Germline V lookup: CDR1 SGHVS, CDR2 FQNEAQ. Trimming cost V 4 bases and J 5 bases; bases outside gene matches: 7. There are 17 residues in the CDR3. As DNA, the CDR3 is TGTGCCAGCAGCTACGCAGGGACTAGCGGGAGGAAAGATACGCAGTATTTT. It specifies CASSYAGTSGRKDTQYF.

Note on this clonotype: This sequence may be a read error, since a much larger clone differs from it by one base. V usage is TRBV6-2 or TRBV6-3 and J usage is TRBJ2-7; D uncertain. Germline V gene lookup returns CDR1 MNHEY and CDR2 SVGEGT. CDR3 size: 14 residues. CDR3 coding DNA: TGTGCCAGCACCAACTACAGAGAAGGTTACGGGCAGTACTTC. Amino acids: CASTNYREGYGQYF.

This chain links TRBV7-3 with TRBJ2-7; possibly TRBD1 or TRBD2 for D (6 bases each). The CDR3 loop spans 14 amino acids. With 5 bases removed from V and 6 bases from J, the gap between germline ends came to 17 bases. Germline CDR1 is SGHTA and CDR2 is FQGTGA. CDR3 nucleotides: TGTGCCAGCAGCCCCGGGGGCCTAGTCGGCGAGCAGTACTTC. Its protein product is CASSPGGLVGEQYF.

This clonotype was counted many times. The V and J genes are TRBV6-1 and TRBJ2-7, with TRBD2 matching over 8 bases. The germline CDR1 and CDR2 sequences are MNHNS and SASEGT. Trimming removed 8 bases from V and 5 bases from J; junction bases left unmatched: 11. CDR3 length: 14 residues. CDR3 sequence reads: CASGAGTSPHEQYF. In nucleotides, the CDR3 is TGTGCCAGCGGAGCCGGGACTAGTCCCCACGAGCAGTACTTC.

This clonotype was observed at least ten times. The chain links TRBV5-1 to TRBJ2-3, with D perhaps matching TRBD1 (5 bases). V was trimmed by 4 bases and J by 0 bases, leaving 9 bases between them. The V gene's germline CDR1 is SGHRS and CDR2 YFSETQ. This CDR3 comprises 14 residues. The DNA of the CDR3 is TGCGCCAGCAGCCCGACAGCTAGCACAGATACGCAGTATTTT. Encoded protein: CASSPTASTDTQYF.

This clonotype appeared many times. The genes are TRBV7-9 and TRBJ2-5; D is ambiguous. The germline gives CDR1 SEHNR, CDR2 FQNEAQ (reference sequence). The ends were cut back, 1 base at V and 1 base at J, with 16 bases in the middle. The CDR3 covers 17 residues. The CDR3 sequence: CASSLEVAVGVQETQYF. For the CDR3, the DNA is TGTGCCAGCAGCTTAGAGGTGGCGGTTGGGGTCCAAGAGACCCAGTACTTC.

This clonotype was observed many times. The rearrangement links TRBV12-3 or TRBV12-4 to TRBJ1-2, with 7 bases matching TRBD1. J gave up 7 bases and V 4 bases, and 3 bases lay outside the gene matches. The CDR3 runs 12 residues. DNA for the CDR3: TGTGCCAGCAGTTCGCCAGGGGGTGGCTACACCTTC. Translated, it gives CASSSPGGGYTF.

This clonotype was found many times. This chain connects TRBV5-1 to TRBJ2-3; TRBD2 matches at 13 bases. The CDR3 is 16 amino acids. Germline V lookup: CDR1 SGHRS, CDR2 YFSETQ. The J segment lost 4 bases and the V segment lost 3 bases, leaving 5 bases of the junction unmatched. The CDR3 bases are TGCGCCAGCAGCTGGGGGACTAGCGGGATTCCAGATACGCAGTATTTT. It translates to CASSWGTSGIPDTQYF.

This clonotype has ten or more counts. The V call is TRBV29-1, the J call TRBJ1-3, with 8 bases matching TRBD1. Trimming at V came to 5 bases and at J to 2 bases, leaving 5 bases not matched to a gene. CDR1 is SQVTM, CDR2 ANQGSEA, per germline. CDR3 length: 14 residues. CDR3 nucleotide sequence: TGCAGCGTTCGACAGGGGCTCCCTGGAAACACCATATATTTT. Translated, it gives CSVRQGLPGNTIYF.

Note on this clonotype: A junction end diverges from the germline sequence, so it may reflect a read error. This chain connects TRBV20-1 to TRBJ2-4; TRBD1 might be the D (6 bases). The CDR3 is 16 amino acids. The V gene's germline CDR1 is DFQATT and CDR2 SNEGSKA (reference sequence). CDR3 coding DNA: TGCTGTGCTGGCAACCGGGACACTGCAACCAAAAACATTCAGTACTTC. Its translation is CCAGNRDTATKNIQYF.

Many counts were recorded for this clonotype. The genes are TRBV20-1 and TRBJ1-5, with D unresolved. The V gene lost 2 bases and the J gene lost 6 bases, with 11 bases spanning the gap. The CDR3 is 13 amino acids. Germline V CDR1 and CDR2: DFQATT, SNEGSKA (reference sequence). In DNA, the CDR3 is TGCAGTGCTAGACAAGGTTATAGTCAGCCCCAGCATTTT. The encoded protein is CSARQGYSQPQHF.

This clonotype has ten or more counts. The rearrangement links TRBV10-3 to TRBJ2-1; a weak D match, TRBD1 (7 bases). The CDR3 totals 15 residues. Per the germline V gene, CDR1 is ENHRY and CDR2 is SYGVKD. V lost 3 bases and J 9 bases, leaving 18 bases between the germline ends. Here the CDR3 DNA reads TGTGCCATCAGTGATGGGCGGGGAAGGGGGCCTGAGCAGTTCTTC. This encodes CAISDGRGRGPEQFF.

This clonotype has a count of ten or more. This rearrangement joins TRBV7-8 to TRBJ2-7, with TRBD1 matching 8 bases. Germline V gene lookup returns CDR1 SGHVS and CDR2 FQNEAQ. There are 13 residues in the CDR3. The J segment lost 6 bases and the V segment lost 4 bases, leaving 5 bases of the junction unmatched. The CDR3 protein is CASSSPGGFEQYF. As DNA, the CDR3 is TGTGCCAGCAGCTCGCCAGGGGGCTTCGAGCAGTACTTC.

This clonotype was recorded at least ten times. CDR3 in amino acids: CASSVRLAGVREQFF. The CDR3 coding sequence is TGTGCCAGCAGCGTGCGACTAGCGGGAGTGCGTGAGCAGTTCTTC. The chain has TRBV11-2 and TRBJ2-1; 12 bases line up with TRBD2. V lost 5 bases, J lost 9 bases, and 8 bases stayed unmatched. This CDR3 is 15 amino acids long. From germline, CDR1 is SGHAT and CDR2 FQNNGV.

As for this clonotype: Relative to the germline gene, one junction end is altered; a read error may explain this. The chain has TRBV20-1 and TRBJ2-1, with 9 bases matching TRBD2. This CDR3 contains 16 residues. Looked up from germline, CDR1 is DFQATT and CDR2 is SNEGSKA (reference sequence). CDR3 bases: TGCTGTGCTAGAGCAAGCGGGAGGTCGTTCTACAATGAGCAGTTCTTC. Translated, it gives CCARASGRSFYNEQFF.

With regard to this clonotype: A read error may account for a junction end that differs from germline. The rearrangement uses TRBV10-2 and TRBJ2-7; TRBD1 aligns across 7 bases. Per germline, CDR1 WSHSY and CDR2 SAAADI. The CDR3 totals 13 residues. The DNA for the CDR3 is TGCGCCAGCAGGGCAGGGGGAGTGTACGAGCACTACTTC. Translation: CASRAGGVYEHYF.

CDR3 in amino acids: CASSASGNTDTQYF. As DNA, the CDR3 is TGTGCCAGTAGCGCGAGCGGTAACACAGATACGCAGTATTTT. The rearrangement uses TRBV19 and TRBJ2-3, with D possibly being TRBD2 (5 bases). The CDR3 is 14 amino acids. V lost 6 bases to trimming and J lost 2 bases, with 12 bases between them. Per germline, CDR1 LNHDA and CDR2 SQIVND (reference sequence).

The chain recombines TRBV6-1 with TRBJ2-5, with 8 bases fitting TRBD1. CDR1 is MNHNS and CDR2 is SASEGT in the germline V gene. V was clipped by 7 bases and J by 4 bases; unmatched bases: 8. The CDR3 consists of 14 residues. The CDR3 region is CASTFPGGLETQYF. The CDR3 DNA reads as TGTGCCAGCACCTTCCCAGGGGGCCTAGAGACCCAGTACTTC.

This clonotype was observed at least ten times. This chain links TRBV11-2 with TRBJ1-4, with unresolved D. Trimming removed 0 bases from V and 0 bases from J, with 8 bases in between. This CDR3 is 16 amino acids long. The germline V gene has CDR1 SGHAT and CDR2 FQNNGV. The CDR3 DNA follows: TGTGCCAGCAGCTTAGATCGGGGAACAACTAATGAAAAACTGTTTTTT. Protein: CASSLDRGTTNEKLFF.